Listed below are T cell receptor beta chains from one sample, sequenced in a study of shared clonotypes between healthy human individuals. The repertoire was sequenced with immunoSEQ multiplex PCR; TCRdb's copy has only in-frame clones and lacks some. Of over 850,000 clones in the sample, more than 75% were seen once. Material: memory CD4+ T cells from PBMCs. Receptors were obtained from a man between 18 and 35 years old in good health. Some clones in this sample may be carry-over from other donors' samples. CDR3s leave out the opening cysteine and the closing phenylalanine or tryptophan.

v_gene,j_gene,CDR3aa
TRBV19,TRBJ1-1,ASSSAMNTEAF
TRBV2,TRBJ1-2,ASSEGVQGRQGYT
TRBV5-5,TRBJ2-2,ASGNRGSSGELF
TRBV15,TRBJ2-7,ATSRAGRDNYEQY
TRBV5-6,TRBJ2-7,ASSLYSPYEQY
TRBV5-6,TRBJ1-3,ASSLGLVGTIY
TRBV7-9,TRBJ2-7,ASSTGLAGFNEQY
TRBV5-1,TRBJ2-1,ASSLVPGTSYNEQF
TRBV6-5,TRBJ2-4,ASSLVNIQY
TRBV6-5,TRBJ1-2,ASSYSRGPLT
TRBV5-8,TRBJ1-3,ASSRTTGAGNTIY